This T cell receptor (beta chain) was recorded in a study of OX40 agonist ivuxolimab in advanced cancers. For the study in its entirety: Ivuxolimab was an agonistic, fully human IgG2 monoclonal antibody directed against OX40 (CD134), a costimulatory receptor. Intravenous ivuxolimab was administered to patients every 2 weeks at six dose levels: 0.01, 0.1, 0.3, 1.5, 3 and 10 mg/kg. Three dose-escalation patients achieved partial responses, one with hepatocellular carcinoma and two with cutaneous melanoma. The paper reports the monotherapy dose-escalation portion (N of about 50 patients) of the phase I ivuxolimab trial. Prior anti-PD-1, anti-PD-L1 or anti-CTLA-4 therapy was permitted, and checkpoint inhibitors had been received by around 39% of dose-escalation patients. Of the approximately 54 patients in dose escalation, some 20 had hepatocellular carcinoma, some 15 had melanoma, 9 had renal cell carcinoma and 9 had head and neck cancer. The dose-escalation cohort was roughly 80% male with a mean age of about 60 years, ranging from roughly 20 to 80. The point of sequencing TCRbeta in the periphery was to test whether ivuxolimab changed TCR sequence diversity and drove clonal T-cell expansion. Study-wide findings and limitations: Clonal expansion of both CD4+ and CD8+ blood T cells was observed from baseline to week 6 at doses 0.1 to 3.0 mg/kg. In partial responders in the 0.1-3.0 mg/kg groups, normalized peripheral clonal expansion was found to be among the lowest, especially among CD8+ T cells. Antigen specificity was not determined for the clonally expanded peripheral T cells. Low levels of normalized T-cell clonal expansion were also seen in some patients who did not respond. After ivuxolimab, expanded clones were on average more numerous among CD8+ T cells than among CD4+ T cells.

The trial excluded patients who had a history of autoimmune disease or were on systemic immunosuppression. Peripheral blood for TCR sequencing was collected from all dose cohorts at baseline, on cycle 4 day 1, and on cycle 7 day 1. Samples were obtained from an open-label, multicenter, first-in-human phase I dose-escalation trial of ivuxolimab. The trial enrolled adults with locally advanced or metastatic head and neck squamous cell, hepatocellular, melanoma or renal cell carcinoma. Before TCR sequencing, CD4+ T cells and CD8+ T cells were sorted from peripheral blood as separate populations. This clone was seen once. The specificity of this receptor is unknown. A junction end diverges from the germline sequence, so it may reflect a read error. According to the germline V gene, CDR1 reads SGHVS and CDR2 reads FQNEAQ. The CDR3 numbers 15 residues from cysteine through phenylalanine. Kept here is only the CDR3 DNA, which spans 45 bases and is read in frame from base 1.

For sequencing of the TCRbeta CDR3 region, genomic DNA was extracted from the sorted cells. TCRbeta CDR3 regions were sequenced using the immunoSEQ Assay. TCRdb holds this immuneACCESS table with in-frame rearrangements only. Some clones are missing; in checked studies, unresolved V genes explain under half, and the rest has no known cause. The table for this sample lists some 30,000 clones; about four fifths of them were counted only once. The top ten clonotypes cover roughly 21% of the sample. This TCR was sampled from an adult with an advanced solid tumor such as melanoma, head and neck, liver or kidney cancer. The material sequenced was CD4+ or CD8+ T cells sorted from blood, taken in a trial of the OX40 agonist ivuxolimab. The chain is assembled from TRBV7-8 and TRBJ2-7, with TRBD1 matching 10 junction bases. The nucleotide sequence is TGTGCCAGCAGCACACAGACAGGGGGCTCCTCCGAGCAGTACTTC. Its product reads: CASSTQTGGSSEQYF.